Below, 9 T cell receptor beta chains from the same sample are listed, as sequenced in a study of T cells after yellow fever vaccination. TCRdb fed the 5' RACE reads into MiXCR, producing one record per CDR3 protein. This sample yields more than 450,000 distinct CDR3 sequences, of which just over 20% are seen a single time; roughly a sixth belongs to the top ten. The source was PBMCs, collected roughly 20 days after the first yellow fever vaccination. These receptors were collected from a man aged 18 to 29 who received the YFV17D yellow fever vaccine.

The rearrangement uses TRBV20-1 and TRBJ1-1; D ambiguous. Trimming pared 3 bases from V and 7 bases from J, leaving 9 bases between. Looked up from germline, CDR1 is DFQATT and CDR2 is SNEGSKA (reference sequence). The CDR3 runs to 11 residues. Written as DNA, the CDR3 is TGCAGTGCTAGTGTAGGACGTGAAGCTTTCTTT. It translates to CSASVGREAFF.

This clonotype was picked up a small number of times. The chain combines TRBV20-1 with TRBJ2-3; 9 positions match TRBD2. The germline V gene encodes CDR1 DFQATT and CDR2 SNEGSKA (reference sequence). V dropped 3 bases and J dropped 1; count of bases not matched to a gene: 8. The CDR3 covers 16 residues. The CDR3 coding sequence is TGCAGTGCTAGCCGGGCTAGCGGGGCCCGCACAGATACGCAGTATTTT. It codes for CSASRASGARTDTQYF.

The chain employs TRBV7-2 and TRBJ2-5; no firm D call. The CDR3 is 16 residues long. The V and J ends lost 3 bases and 0 bases respectively, with 14 bases between them. Per germline, CDR1 SGHTA and CDR2 FQGNSA. The DNA for the CDR3 is TGTGCCAGCAGCTTGTCGGCGTATCGGTACCAAGAGACCCAGTACTTC. This sequence encodes CASSLSAYRYQETQYF.

This clonotype appeared a few times. The chain recombines TRBV27 with TRBJ1-1, with 10 nucleotides matching TRBD1. The junction had 21 bases not matched to a gene; V was cut back by 8 bases and J by 6 bases. The length of the CDR3 is 18 residues. Germline V gene sequence: CDR1 MNHEY, CDR2 SMNVEV (reference sequence). CDR3 nucleotides: TGTGCCAGCCTCGAACCAACCAAAGAGACAGGGGGCACCGCTGAAGCTTTCTTT. This codes for CASLEPTKETGGTAEAFF.

This rearrangement joins TRBV7-9 to TRBJ2-4; no firm D call. CDR1 is SEHNR, CDR2 FQNEAQ, per germline (reference sequence). Trimming stripped 5 bases from V and 6 bases from J, with 14 bases between. The CDR3 covers 14 residues. CDR3 sequence: CASSDPLGINIQYF. The DNA for the CDR3 is TGTGCCAGCAGCGACCCCCTAGGAATAAACATTCAGTACTTC.

V usage is TRBV6-2 or TRBV6-3 and J usage is TRBJ1-5; D is perhaps TRBD1 (6 bases). Per germline, CDR1 MNHEY and CDR2 SVGEGT. V shed 5 bases and J shed 4 bases, with 12 bases lying between them. The CDR3 length is 14 residues. The CDR3 here is CASSLGQLNQPQHF. The CDR3 DNA sequence: TGTGCCAGCAGTCTCGGACAGCTGAATCAGCCCCAGCATTTT.

This clonotype showed up just a few times. This chain uses TRBV20-1 with TRBJ2-7, with TRBD1 identical over 7 bases. The trim removed 5 bases at V and 3 bases at J, leaving 4 bases unmatched. The germline V gene encodes CDR1 DFQATT and CDR2 SNEGSKA (reference sequence). The CDR3 is made up of 12 amino acids. DNA of the CDR3: TGCAGTGCTTTGGGACAGAACTACGAGCAGTACGTC. It encodes CSALGQNYEQYV.

The genes are TRBV19 and TRBJ1-5; TRBD1 agrees at 10 bases. CDR3 length: 15 residues. J gave up 4 bases and V 7 bases, and 7 bases lay outside the gene matches. The V gene's germline CDR1 is LNHDA and CDR2 SQIVND (reference sequence). The CDR3 spells CASKGQGNWNQPQHF. CDR3 coding DNA: TGTGCCAGTAAGGGACAGGGGAATTGGAATCAGCCCCAGCATTTT.

This clonotype came up a few times. The chain recombines TRBV12-3 or TRBV12-4 with TRBJ1-4; D is uncertain. Trimming shortened V by 3 bases and J by 6 bases, and 5 bases separated the two germline ends. The CDR3 length is 12 residues. The CDR3 nucleotides are TGTGCCAGCAGTTTCGTGCATGAAAAACTGTTTTTT. As protein: CASSFVHEKLFF.